This T cell receptor (beta chain) derives from a study of cytomegalovirus exposure and HLA in healthy donors (dated 2017 in TCRdb). The study in broad terms: According to an earlier analysis of 587 of the donors, roughly 180 million T cells yielded over 100 million unique TCR beta sequences and around 280 Gb of sequence data. About 280 gigabases of sequencing data and 70 million to 95 million unique TCR sequences made up an early release that covered roughly 670 HLA-typed donors. Of the roughly 400 genotyped donors, 81% fell in the genetic ancestry cluster associated with self-reported Caucasian donors. The study aimed to test whether cataloging public T cell receptors could reveal signatures of past pathogen exposure. Using immunosequencing, the study profiled T cell repertoires from 666 subjects and related those repertoires to cytomegalovirus serostatus. A separate validation cohort of about 110 different subjects was used in addition to the roughly 640-subject first cohort. To predict cytomegalovirus infection status, the study brought together high-throughput TCR immunosequencing, statistical association of individual TCRs with disease status, and machine learning. A later analysis re-analyzed previously published TCR beta repertoires from roughly 600 donors and added high-resolution HLA genotyping to study TCR occurrence patterns. The later analysis used no new phenotypic data to find candidate immune exposures, relying instead on TCR beta sequences and their occurrence across donors. In an earlier analysis of 500 to 650 of the donors, high-throughput TCR beta sequencing was used to judge whether each TCR beta V gene segment behaved as functional or pseudogenic. Alongside the repertoire data, information on donor age, sex, ethnicity and CMV serostatus was compiled. A later genetic analysis used genome-wide SNP genotypes for about three fifths of the roughly 700 donors, treating that subset as a discovery cohort. All discovery cohort repertoires had been generated on a single sequencing platform. Class I and class II HLA loci were covered by the typing at four-digit resolution. The number of typed donors differed by locus: about 620-640 for A, B, C, DRB1 and DQB1; 522 for DQA1; 600 to 610 for DPA1; and about 470 for DPB1. Four to six DR-DQ haplotypes were handled as single units for association and clustering because linkage in the cohort was strong. On average, around 240,000 unique TCR beta nucleotide sequences were sequenced per donor among 398 genotyped donors of the cohort, with approximately 18% of those sequences being non-productive. What the authors observed across the whole study: A further reported finding was that TCR beta sequences accurately predicted the HLA-A and HLA-B alleles for most subjects in the first cohort. An association between a missense DCLRE1C variant and V-gene and J-gene trimming of TCR beta chains was found in a later genetic analysis and replicated in an independent cohort. Cytomegalovirus status was reported to be diagnosed by the classifier with high specificity and sensitivity in both the original and validation cohorts. Some IMGT-functional V segments, including TRBV6-2 and TRBV6-3, could not be distinguished by the 87-base-pair reads and were therefore excluded. Most CMV-associated TCR beta chains appeared to be HLA-restricted in a later analysis, and the HLA associations seemed to be driven largely by CMV exposure. In a later analysis, HLA-associated TCR beta chains were found to be more clonally expanded and to have lower generation probabilities than equally common non-associated chains. In this cohort, only TCR beta chains were sequenced, and detectable features were limited by the absence of alpha or paired-chain data. Linkage disequilibrium might explain the correlated functional status among segregating V segments, but an unknown experimental factor could not be ruled out. In vitro tests confirmed that a few of the cytomegalovirus-associated TCR beta chains recognize cytomegalovirus antigens. Broadly in line with IMGT annotations, most TCR beta V segments showed up in productive rearrangements about 87% or about 30% of the time in an earlier analysis of a few hundred of the donors. In a later genetic analysis, fewer N-insertions in productive TCRs were reported among donors in an Asian-associated ancestry cluster than the roughly 670-donor mean. The earlier analysis of a few hundred of the donors excluded fewer than 20 rarely observed V segments, including chromosome 9 orphons, because counts were too low. In a later analysis, several top co-occurrence clusters were reported to appear linked to parvovirus B19, influenza, CMV and Epstein-Barr virus. The study gave a list of some 150 TCR beta chains associated with cytomegalovirus. A cluster of highly shared sequence variants was judged likely to be a technical artifact of the sequencing pipeline. The only immune exposure information available for the cohort was CMV serostatus. The authors suggested that the approach could potentially be generalized to other disease states and immunological phenotypes. When HLA alleles, especially DR and DQ, strongly co-occurred, TCR associations were difficult to assign to individual alleles. In a later analysis, TCR association rates were found to vary across HLA loci, with the most associated TCRs seen for DRB1 alleles and the fewest for HLA-C alleles. In a later analysis, more than 15,000 TCR beta sequences were associated with specific HLA alleles at a false discovery rate of 0.05. The presence/absence analyses assumed that sequencing depth was roughly uniform across donors, and that assumption may not be true. Because HLA typing was unavailable for some donors at each locus, only the typed subset was used in association tests. While some public TCRs were present in many individuals, most TCR sequences turned up only very rarely across donors.

To note about this clone: The antigen it recognizes is unknown. The junction and the germline gene differ at one end; a read error may be behind it.

The cohort comprised around 700 healthy bone marrow donors. Cohort members were all nominally healthy when sampled, although unrecorded immune exposures were likely present. The donor was CMV seronegative and belonged to the group of around 400 seronegative cohort members. Each donor provided a peripheral blood sample, and peripheral blood mononuclear cells were used for TCR beta sequencing. Genomic DNA was extracted from the blood cell samples with the Qiagen DNeasy Blood Extraction Kit. Library generation was performed with the immunoSEQ multiplex PCR assay. A mixture of 60 forward primers for TCR Vbeta segments and 13 reverse primers for TCR Jbeta segments was used in the multiplex PCR. The CDR3 region of rearranged TCR beta genes was amplified from genomic DNA with a multiplex PCR assay. On the Illumina HiSeq System, the amplified TCR beta libraries were sequenced as 87-base-pair reads. On the study's bioinformatics: In a later analysis, 77 million or so unique TCR beta chains were counted across the roughly 610 repertoires, and about 9.9 million of these chains were shared by at least two donors. A nearest-neighbor algorithm error-corrected the raw reads and collapsed the reads into unique sequences, merging closely related sequences to remove PCR and sequencing errors. Alignment of CDR3 sequences to IMGT reference sequences was used to assign V, D and J gene segments. For a sequence to be retained, a match of at least six nucleotides was required to both a V gene segment and a J gene segment. Rearrangements were classified as productive when the CDR3 lacked stop codons and remained in frame with V and J, and all other rearrangements were classified as non-productive. CDR3 was defined by IMGT convention, running from the second conserved V-encoded cysteine to the conserved J-encoded phenylalanine. The earlier analysis of about 570 of the donors excluded any sequence lacking an unambiguous match to a single V gene segment. In an earlier analysis of several hundred of the donors, V segments were called functional above 56.7% productive rearrangements and were called segregating when the between-donor standard deviation exceeded 5%. A statistical classification framework was built to diagnose cytomegalovirus status from the catalog of TCR beta chain sequences. In a later analysis, V and J genes were assigned by comparing TCR nucleotide sequences against IMGT/GENE-DB human TR gene sequences. In a later analysis, CDR3 sequences and most-parsimonious VDJ recombination scenarios were assigned using the TCRdist pipeline. In a later analysis, every TCR beta chain was defined by the combination of its CDR3 amino acid sequence and its V-gene family, and reads without a unique V-gene family were dropped. To address suspected cross-contamination and a sequencing artifact, a later analysis removed 550 to 750 highly shared, low-generation-probability nucleotide sequences. In a later analysis, a clonal expansion index for each public chain was calculated from normalized within-repertoire ranks of inferred template counts. A later analysis computed generation probabilities with a VDJ recombination model fitted to out-of-frame rearrangements, and checked the results against IGoR. In a later analysis, hypergeometric tests were used to score TCR-TCR, TCR-HLA and TCR-CMV co-occurrence, with a repertoire-size bias correction applied to TCR pairs. In a later analysis, false discovery rates were estimated by permuting HLA or CMV assignments 20 times. A later analysis grouped co-occurring TCRs with DBSCAN, adding TCRdist sequence similarity when clustering within HLA-allele-positive subsets. For co-occurrence clustering, repertoires with fewer than 30,000 or more than 120,000 public chains were excluded, along with four or five repertoires with anomalous nucleotide sharing. Drawn from immuneACCESS, this table holds only the in-frame rearrangements with V and J called that TCRdb kept. Clones are partly lost; checked studies trace under half to an unresolved V gene and leave the rest unexplained. That table gives V, J and clone size, and the DNA gave D and trimming. This sample gives under 200,000 clones in total; 84% of them show up just once. 1.5% to 2.5% of the sample goes to the ten largest clones.

The germline V gene encodes CDR1 SEHNR and CDR2 FQNEAQ (reference sequence). The CDR3 spans 17 residues, from the cysteine through the phenylalanine. Left in the record is the CDR3 DNA by itself, 51 bases read in frame from the first base. Sequencing used PBMCs. The clonotype comes from a man aged 18 to 29 in good health and CMV-seronegative. This sequence uses TRBV7-9 and TRBJ1-3, and 8 junctional nucleotides match TRBD1. In nucleotide form, the sequence is TGTTCCAGCAGCTTTGCCAGGACAGGGTACGCTGGAAACACCATATATTTT. This yields the protein CSSSFARTGYAGNTIYF.